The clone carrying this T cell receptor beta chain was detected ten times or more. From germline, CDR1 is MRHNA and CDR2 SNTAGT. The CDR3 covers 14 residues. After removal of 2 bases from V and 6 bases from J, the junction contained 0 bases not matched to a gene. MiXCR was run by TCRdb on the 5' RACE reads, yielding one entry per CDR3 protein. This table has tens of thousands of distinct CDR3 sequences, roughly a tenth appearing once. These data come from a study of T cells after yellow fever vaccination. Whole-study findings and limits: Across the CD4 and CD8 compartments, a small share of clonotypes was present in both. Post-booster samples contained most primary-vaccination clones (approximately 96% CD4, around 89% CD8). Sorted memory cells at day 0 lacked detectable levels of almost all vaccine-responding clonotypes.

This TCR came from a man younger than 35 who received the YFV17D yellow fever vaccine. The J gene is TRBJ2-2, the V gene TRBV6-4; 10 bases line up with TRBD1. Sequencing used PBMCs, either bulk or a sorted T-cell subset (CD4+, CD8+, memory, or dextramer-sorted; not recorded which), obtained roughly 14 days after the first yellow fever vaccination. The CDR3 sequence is CASSDGQGAGELFF. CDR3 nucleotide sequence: TGTGCCAGCAGTGACGGACAGGGGGCCGGGGAGCTGTTTTTT.